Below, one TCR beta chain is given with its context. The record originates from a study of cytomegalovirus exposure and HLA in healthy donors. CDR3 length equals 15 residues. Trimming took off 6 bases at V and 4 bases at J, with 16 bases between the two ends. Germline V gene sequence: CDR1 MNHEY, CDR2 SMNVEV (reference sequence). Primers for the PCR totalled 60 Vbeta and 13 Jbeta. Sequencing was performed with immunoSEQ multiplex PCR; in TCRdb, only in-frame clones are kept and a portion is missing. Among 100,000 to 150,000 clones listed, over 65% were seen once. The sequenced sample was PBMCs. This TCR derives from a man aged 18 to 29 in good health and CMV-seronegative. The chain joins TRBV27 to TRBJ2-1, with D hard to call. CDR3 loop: CASSFLPTAYNEQFF. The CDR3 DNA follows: TGTGCCAGCAGCTTTCTCCCTACAGCTTACAATGAGCAGTTCTTC.